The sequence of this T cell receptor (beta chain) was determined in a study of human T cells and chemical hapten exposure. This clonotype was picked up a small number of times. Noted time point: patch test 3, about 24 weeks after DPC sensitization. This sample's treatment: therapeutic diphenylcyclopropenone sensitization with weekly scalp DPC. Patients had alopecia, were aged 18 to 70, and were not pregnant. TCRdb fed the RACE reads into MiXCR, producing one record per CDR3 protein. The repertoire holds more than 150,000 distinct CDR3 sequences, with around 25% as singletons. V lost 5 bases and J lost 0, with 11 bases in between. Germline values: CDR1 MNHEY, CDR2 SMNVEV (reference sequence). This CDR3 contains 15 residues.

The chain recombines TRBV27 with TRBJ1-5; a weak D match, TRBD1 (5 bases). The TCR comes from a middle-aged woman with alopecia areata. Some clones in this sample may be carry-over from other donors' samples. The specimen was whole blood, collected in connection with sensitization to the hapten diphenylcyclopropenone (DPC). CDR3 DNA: TGTGCCAGCAGTCTGGGACGGAATAGCAATCAGCCCCAGCATTTT. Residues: CASSLGRNSNQPQHF.